These T cell receptor beta chains were read from a single sample in a study of blood T cells in healthy people across ages. TCRdb redid the calling of the 5' RACE reads with MiXCR, one entry per CDR3 protein. The data hold 1.5 million to 2 million distinct CDR3 sequences, with approximately 40% observed a single time. The sequencing sample was made of blood. The source is a human donor in good health. Both conserved end residues are part of each CDR3. D genes are given only for firm matches. The size of a clone is reported for some rows only, either as once, few or many, or as a class for expanded clones.

V gene,J gene,clone size,CDR3 length,D gene,CDR3 protein,CDR3 DNA
TRBV4-3,TRBJ2-7,.,22,.,CASSQDPTAGTEHSLSSYEQYF,TGCGCCAGCAGCCAAGATCCAACCGCCGGGACGGAGCATTCCCTAAGCTCCTACGAGCAGTACTTC
TRBV29-1,TRBJ2-1,many,12,.,CSGGNLRDEQFF,TGCAGCGGTGGAAACCTTCGCGATGAGCAGTTCTTC
TRBV12-3/TRBV12-4,TRBJ2-7,.,15,TRBD2,CASSSAGLAAYEQYF,TGTGCCAGCAGTTCCGCGGGACTAGCGGCCTACGAGCAGTACTTC
TRBV12-3/TRBV12-4,TRBJ1-1,.,13,.,CASIPGWNTEAFF,TGTGCCAGCATCCCAGGGTGGAACACTGAAGCTTTCTTT
TRBV28,TRBJ2-5,.,16,.,CASSLPPGRGWETQYF,TGTGCCAGCAGTCTCCCGCCGGGACGGGGATGGGAGACCCAGTACTTC
TRBV19,TRBJ2-7,few,16,.,CASSRTDIAPKAEQYF,TGTGCCAGTAGTCGGACAGATATCGCCCCTAAAGCCGAGCAGTACTTC
TRBV4-2,TRBJ2-2,.,16,.,CASSQEKGENTGELFF,TGTGCCAGCAGCCAAGAGAAGGGAGAAAACACCGGGGAGCTGTTTTTT
TRBV28,TRBJ1-2,.,14,.,CASSLADLPRGYTF,TGTGCCAGCAGTTTGGCGGATCTTCCGCGGGGCTACACCTTC
TRBV29-1,TRBJ1-2,.,12,.,CSGAERGRGYTF,TGCAGCGGTGCGGAGAGGGGCCGCGGCTACACCTTC
TRBV2,TRBJ2-1,.,12,TRBD1,CASKGQGHEQFF,TGTGCCAGCAAGGGACAGGGTCATGAGCAGTTCTTC
TRBV7-2,TRBJ2-7,few,13,.,CASSHGHTYEQYF,TGTGCCAGCAGCCACGGACATACGTACGAGCAGTACTTC
TRBV7-2,TRBJ1-2,.,15,.,CASSLQTGYADGYTF,TGTGCCAGCAGCTTACAGACGGGGTATGCTGATGGCTACACCTTC
TRBV25-1,TRBJ1-2,.,15,TRBD1,CASSEWGTGGDGYTF,TGTGCCAGCAGTGAATGGGGGACAGGGGGCGATGGCTACACCTTC
TRBV6-5,TRBJ2-3,.,14,.,CASSRLRPMDTQYF,TGTGCCAGCAGTCGCCTCCGACCTATGGATACGCAGTATTTT
TRBV12-3/TRBV12-4,TRBJ2-1,.,14,.,CASTRTSINNEQFF,TGTGCCAGCACCCGGACTTCAATCAACAATGAGCAGTTCTTC
TRBV28,TRBJ2-7,few,15,.,CASSLMGALGYEQYF,TGTGCCAGCAGTTTAATGGGGGCCTTGGGTTACGAGCAGTACTTC
TRBV4-3,TRBJ2-7,.,17,TRBD2,CASSRSGGGHLSYEQYF,TGCGCCAGCAGCCGGAGCGGGGGGGGCCACCTTTCCTACGAGCAGTACTTC
TRBV12-3/TRBV12-4,TRBJ2-3,.,18,TRBD2,CASSLLLAGGISTDTQYF,TGTGCCAGCAGTTTACTACTAGCGGGGGGGATAAGCACAGATACGCAGTATTTT
TRBV7-2,TRBJ2-1,many,14,.,CASSPRGIYNEQFF,TGTGCCAGCAGCCCCCGGGGAATCTACAATGAGCAGTTCTTC
TRBV10-3,TRBJ2-7,few,13,TRBD1,CAIRTGDSYEQYF,TGTGCCATCAGGACAGGGGACTCCTACGAGCAGTACTTC
TRBV18,TRBJ2-5,.,16,.,CASSPPDTTPWETQYF,TGTGCCAGCTCACCTCCAGACACAACTCCGTGGGAGACCCAGTACTTC
TRBV9,TRBJ2-7,few,17,.,CASSVDGGSRGGYEQYF,TGTGCCAGCAGCGTAGATGGCGGTTCCAGGGGAGGCTACGAGCAGTACTTC
TRBV28,TRBJ1-6,.,14,.,CASSSQGLNSPLHF,TGTGCCAGCAGTTCACAGGGTTTGAATTCACCCCTCCACTTT
TRBV20-1,TRBJ2-7,.,14,TRBD2,CSARLAGDAYEQYF,TGCAGTGCTAGACTAGCGGGGGATGCCTACGAGCAGTACTTC
TRBV7-6,TRBJ1-5,.,15,.,CASSLLQGGNQPQHF,TGTGCCAGCAGCTTACTGCAAGGAGGCAATCAGCCCCAGCATTTT
TRBV25-1,TRBJ2-6,few,16,.,CASSGTDSSGANVLTF,TGTGCCAGCAGTGGAACGGACAGCTCTGGGGCCAACGTCCTGACTTTC
TRBV28,TRBJ2-1,few,15,.,CASSYRPYSYNEQFF,TGTGCCAGCAGTTATAGGCCCTACTCCTACAATGAGCAGTTCTTC
TRBV28,TRBJ2-5,.,14,.,CASSLRVLRETQYF,TGTGCCAGCAGTTTACGGGTTTTGCGGGAGACCCAGTACTTC
TRBV4-1,TRBJ2-4,.,17,TRBD2,CASSPGGFGRYKNIQYF,TGCGCCAGCAGCCCGGGGGGGTTCGGGAGATACAAAAACATTCAGTACTTC
TRBV7-2,TRBJ1-4,few,14,.,CASSWTVRNEKLFF,TGTGCCAGCAGCTGGACAGTTAGAAATGAAAAACTGTTTTTT
TRBV5-1,TRBJ2-1,.,15,.,CASSPRLAYDSEQFF,TGCGCCAGCAGCCCCCGGCTAGCATACGACAGTGAGCAGTTCTTC
TRBV20-1,TRBJ2-3,few,14,.,CSARDGRGTRWQYF,TGCAGTGCTAGAGATGGGAGGGGGACCCGGTGGCAGTATTTT
TRBV30,TRBJ1-5,.,13,.,CAWSRGNNQPQHF,TGTGCCTGGAGCCGTGGGAATAATCAGCCCCAGCATTTT
TRBV5-1,TRBJ1-1,.,16,TRBD1,CASSSGQGDMNTEAFF,TGCGCCAGCAGCTCTGGACAGGGGGATATGAACACTGAAGCTTTCTTT
TRBV24-1,TRBJ2-1,.,13,.,CATSDFYRDEQFF,TGTGCCACCAGTGATTTTTATCGGGATGAGCAGTTCTTC
TRBV20-1,TRBJ2-7,.,14,TRBD1,CSAKRQGYSYEQYF,TGCAGTGCTAAAAGACAGGGTTACTCCTACGAGCAGTACTTC
TRBV6-5,TRBJ2-3,few,16,.,CASSYVPGRDPDTQYF,TGTGCCAGCAGTTACGTACCCGGGCGGGACCCAGATACGCAGTATTTT
TRBV4-2,TRBJ2-5,.,16,TRBD2,CASSQRGGGYQETQYF,TGTGCCAGCAGCCAACGGGGGGGCGGGTACCAAGAGACCCAGTACTTC
TRBV7-2,TRBJ2-7,.,16,.,CASSPGGTRSSYEQYF,TGTGCCAGCAGCCCCGGTGGGACGAGGAGCTCCTACGAGCAGTACTTC
TRBV5-1,TRBJ2-5,.,14,.,CASSSDPNQETQYF,TGCGCCAGCAGCTCAGACCCAAACCAAGAGACCCAGTACTTC
TRBV6-4,TRBJ2-3,many,14,TRBD1,CASSPDRGSDTQYF,TGTGCCAGCAGCCCAGACAGGGGGAGCGATACGCAGTATTTT
TRBV29-1,TRBJ1-2,few,14,TRBD1,CSVGVRGQNYGYTF,TGCAGCGTTGGGGTGAGGGGGCAGAACTATGGCTACACCTTC
TRBV9,TRBJ2-7,.,14,TRBD1,CASSVGDRAHEQYF,TGTGCCAGCAGCGTAGGGGACAGGGCTCACGAGCAGTACTTC
TRBV28,TRBJ2-1,.,15,TRBD2,CASRKRGPTNNEQFF,TGTGCCAGCAGGAAGCGGGGCCCCACGAACAATGAGCAGTTCTTC
TRBV7-3,TRBJ2-3,once,16,.,CASSSSSAGPGDTQYF,TGTGCCAGCAGCTCTAGTTCGGCTGGCCCAGGAGATACGCAGTATTTT
TRBV20-1,TRBJ2-1,few,11,.,CSARGVVAQFF,TGCAGTGCTAGAGGGGTGGTCGCGCAGTTCTTC
TRBV29-1,TRBJ1-5,.,13,TRBD1,CSVGQGRNQPQHF,TGCAGCGTCGGACAGGGCCGCAATCAGCCCCAGCATTTT
TRBV7-9,TRBJ2-5,few,17,.,CASSLARGSPFLETQYF,TGTGCCAGCAGCTTAGCCAGGGGATCCCCCTTCTTGGAGACCCAGTACTTC
TRBV5-1,TRBJ2-5,few,19,TRBD1,CASSLDPGQGAGGQETQYF,TGCGCCAGCAGCTTGGACCCGGGACAGGGGGCCGGGGGTCAAGAGACCCAGTACTTC
TRBV20-1,TRBJ2-2,.,17,TRBD2,CSARVWGLAVNTGELFF,TGCAGTGCTAGAGTTTGGGGACTAGCGGTGAACACCGGGGAGCTGTTTTTT
TRBV18,TRBJ2-7,few,19,TRBD2,CASSPRWGGGPGTNYEQYF,TGTGCCAGCTCACCTCGATGGGGTGGAGGTCCCGGGACTAACTACGAGCAGTACTTC
TRBV3-1,TRBJ2-5,.,16,.,CASSQLGGRYQETQYF,TGTGCCAGCAGCCAGCTGGGGGGGCGGTACCAAGAGACCCAGTACTTC
TRBV4-1,TRBJ1-2,many,15,TRBD1,CASSQDGGGNYGYTF,TGCGCCAGCAGCCAAGATGGAGGGGGCAATTATGGCTACACCTTC
TRBV20-1,TRBJ2-7,few,14,TRBD1,CSASPPTGVDEQYF,TGCAGTGCTAGCCCTCCGACAGGGGTTGACGAGCAGTACTTC